A selection of T cell receptor beta chains follows, all from one sample in a study of OX40 agonist ivuxolimab in advanced cancers. Clones were read by immunoSEQ multiplex PCR, and TCRdb kept only the in-frame ones, dropping some. The repertoire holds fewer than 85,000 clones, with about 84% as singletons. Sample: CD4+ or CD8+ T cells sorted from blood, taken in a trial of the OX40 agonist ivuxolimab. These receptors originate from an adult with an advanced solid tumor such as melanoma, head and neck, liver or kidney cancer. Each CDR3 is given with its conserved first and last residue. The order of the fields is CDR3 protein, CDR3 DNA, V gene, J gene, D gene, clone size. The D gene is left open where the match is weak. A row's size may be missing; if present it is once, few, many or a size class.

CASSYTRGEGTEQFF	TGTGCCAGCAGTTATACCCGGGGGGAGGGGACTGAGCAGTTCTTC	TRBV6-5	TRBJ2-1	TRBD2	-
CASSRQNTGELFF	TGTGCCAGCAGTAGACAGAACACCGGGGAGCTGTTTTTT	TRBV6-4	TRBJ2-2	-	-
CASSEWGSQPQHF	TGTGCCAGCAGTGAGTGGGGATCTCAGCCCCAGCATTTT	TRBV6-1	TRBJ1-5	-	-
CASSLGRGYEQYF	TGTGCCAGCAGCTTAGGACGGGGTTACGAGCAGTACTTC	TRBV7-2	TRBJ2-7	-	once
CASGRLSSYNSPLHF	TGTGCCAGCGGACGGTTATCGTCCTACAATTCACCCCTCCACTTT	TRBV28	TRBJ1-6	-	-
CASSLAWETQYF	TGTGCCAGCAGTTTAGCTTGGGAGACCCAGTACTTC	TRBV28	TRBJ2-5	-	-
CASTPGLDTVSNQPQHF	TGTGCCAGTACCCCTGGGTTAGACACAGTTAGCAATCAGCCCCAGCATTTT	TRBV19	TRBJ1-5	-	-
CASSVVGGLAEAFF	TGTGCCAGCAGCGTAGTCGGGGGCCTAGCTGAAGCTTTCTTT	TRBV9	TRBJ1-1	-	-
CASSIIRQPQHF	TGTGCCAGTAGTATCATCAGACAGCCCCAGCATTTT	TRBV19	TRBJ1-5	-	-
CASPKAGSSYNEQFF	TGTGCCAGCCCGAAAGCCGGGAGCTCCTACAATGAGCAGTTCTTC	TRBV7-9	TRBJ2-1	-	few
CASSPRRSTDTQYF	TGTGCCAGCTCACCACGGAGAAGTACAGATACGCAGTATTTT	TRBV18	TRBJ2-3	-	-
CASSSGRDQETQYF	TGCGCCAGCAGCTCGGGCAGGGACCAAGAGACCCAGTACTTC	TRBV5-1	TRBJ2-5	-	-
CASSLLGAYSNQPQHF	TGCGCCAGCAGCTTGTTGGGAGCCTATAGCAATCAGCCCCAGCATTTT	TRBV5-1	TRBJ1-5	-	-
CSVEDLGEQQETQYF	TGCAGCGTTGAAGATCTTGGGGAGCAACAAGAGACCCAGTACTTC	TRBV29-1	TRBJ2-5	-	few
CASSPQSVAFF	TGTGCCAGCAGCCCTCAGTCAGTAGCTTTCTTT	TRBV2	TRBJ1-1	-	once
CAWSGSHEQYF	TGTGCCTGGAGTGGGTCCCACGAGCAGTACTTC	TRBV30	TRBJ2-7	-	once
CAWDHSSDEQFF	TGTGCCTGGGATCACTCGAGCGATGAGCAGTTCTTC	TRBV30	TRBJ2-1	-	few
CASSPTSDRDTEAFF	TGTGCCAGCAGCCCGACCTCGGACAGGGACACTGAAGCTTTCTTT	TRBV7-3	TRBJ1-1	TRBD1	-